These 24 T cell receptor beta chains share one sample of origin, sequenced in a study of molecular identifiers for immune sequencing clone quantification. MiXCR, applied by TCRdb to the PCR reads, yields one record per CDR3 protein. The profile shows some 320,000 distinct CDR3 sequences, about 22% of them singletons. The sample consisted of naive CD8+ T cells from blood, with Jurkat cell RNA spiked in. Subset: FACS-sorted CD8+CD4-CCR7+CD45RA+ naive T cells. These receptors were obtained from a human donor in good health. Some libraries in this study had Jurkat cell RNA spiked in.

This clonotype has ten or more counts. The chain uses TRBV12-3 or TRBV12-4 and TRBJ2-5; 11 bases match TRBD1. CDR3 size: 15 residues. Trimming removed 5 bases from V and 5 bases from J; junction bases left unmatched: 7. CDR3 coding DNA: TGTGCCAGCAGTCTCGGACAGGGGGCCCGGGAGACCCAGTACTTC. Translating it yields CASSLGQGARETQYF.

This clonotype was observed at least ten times. The chain recombines TRBV5-1 with TRBJ2-7; D assignment may be TRBD1 or TRBD2 (5 bases each). V was clipped by 0 bases and J by 2 bases, with 9 bases between them. Looked up from germline, CDR1 is SGHRS and CDR2 is YFSETQ. The CDR3 runs 14 residues. CDR3 loop: CASSLGTGPYEQYF. The CDR3 DNA is TGCGCCAGCAGCTTGGGGACGGGACCCTACGAGCAGTACTTC.

A few counts support this clonotype. This chain uses TRBV20-1 with TRBJ1-1; D uncertain. This CDR3 spans 17 amino acids. Trimming removed 6 bases from V and 3 bases from J, with 26 bases in between. The V gene's germline CDR1 is DFQATT and CDR2 SNEGSKA (reference sequence). CDR3 DNA: TGCAGTGCCACCGGTTGGGTGAGACCCGGCTCCTACACTGAAGCTTTCTTT. Amino acid sequence: CSATGWVRPGSYTEAFF.

This clonotype was seen a few times. V is TRBV6-2 or TRBV6-3 and J is TRBJ2-1, with 8 positions matching TRBD1. There are 16 residues in the CDR3. The V segment lost 5 bases and the J segment 5 bases; nucleotides outside the gene matches: 11. Germline CDR1 is MNHEY and CDR2 is SVGEGT. Here the CDR3 reads CASSVLRQGFDNEQFF. CDR3 nucleotide sequence: TGTGCCAGCAGTGTCCTAAGACAGGGGTTTGACAATGAGCAGTTCTTC.

Remarks on this clonotype: With a much larger clone just one base away, this may be a read error. The chain is built from TRBV7-9 and TRBJ2-1; D unresolved. This CDR3 has 12 residues. The germline CDR1 and CDR2 sequences are SEHNR and FQNEAQ (reference sequence). The V gene lost 4 bases and the J gene lost 8 bases, with 9 bases spanning the gap. Written as DNA, the CDR3 is TGTGCCAGCAGCTCGATGTACGATGAGCAGTTCTTC. Translated, it gives CASSSMYDEQFF.

This clonotype was counted many times. The rearrangement links TRBV2 to TRBJ1-2, with D tentatively TRBD1 (5 bases). V shed 4 bases and J shed 0 bases, with 9 bases lying between them. The germline CDR1 and CDR2 sequences are SNHLY and FYNNEI. The CDR3 consists of 14 residues. The DNA of the CDR3 is TGTGCCAGCAGTGCCGGGACTCCTAACTATGGCTACACCTTC. Protein: CASSAGTPNYGYTF.

This clonotype has at least ten counts. This chain links TRBV30 with TRBJ1-1, with D hard to call. Trimming stripped 5 bases from V and 3 bases from J, with 4 bases between. Germline V CDR1 and CDR2: GTSNPN, SVGIG (reference sequence). The CDR3 sequence is 10 residues long. The CDR3 DNA reads TGTGCCTGGTATCACACTGAAGCTTTCTTT. Its protein product is CAWYHTEAFF.

This clonotype was seen repeatedly, ten times or more. The chain employs TRBV20-1 and TRBJ2-1; no reliable D call. Germline V gene lookup returns CDR1 DFQATT and CDR2 SNEGSKA (reference sequence). The CDR3 is made up of 14 amino acids. Trimming cost V 2 bases and J 0 bases, with 8 bases left between them. CDR3 sequence (DNA): TGCAGTGCTAGAAGGGCTAGCTCCTACAATGAGCAGTTCTTC. Translated: CSARRASSYNEQFF.

Here the CDR3 reads CASSRQGCSYNEQFF. Written as DNA, the CDR3 is TGTGCCAGCAGCCGACAGGGGTGCTCCTACAATGAGCAGTTCTTC. This chain connects TRBV6-5 to TRBJ2-1; 8 bases agree with TRBD1. V trimming: 6 bases; J trimming: 0 bases; junction bases outside the gene matches: 4. There are 15 residues in the CDR3. CDR1 is MNHEY, CDR2 SVGAGI, per germline.

This clonotype has ten or more counts. CDR3 sequence: CASSQDRDSVYYNEQFF. CDR3 DNA: TGCGCCAGCAGCCAAGATCGGGACAGCGTTTACTACAATGAGCAGTTCTTC. This sequence joins TRBV4-3 and TRBJ2-1; 7 nucleotides match TRBD1. V lost 0 bases to trimming and J lost 3 bases; unmatched junction nucleotides: 8. The CDR3 has 17 amino acids. Germline CDR1 reads LGHNA; CDR2 reads YSLEER.

On this clonotype: A read error is possible here, since a much larger clone lies one base away. The J gene is TRBJ1-4, the V gene TRBV7-9, with 8 bases matching TRBD1. J lost 7 bases, V lost 4 bases, and 2 bases had no gene match. The length of the CDR3 is 13 residues. Germline V CDR1 and CDR2: SEHNR, FQNEAQ (reference sequence). The CDR3, as DNA: TGTGCCAGCAGCTCCGGACAGGGTGAAAAACTGTTTTTT. Residues: CASSSGQGEKLFF.

This clonotype appeared a few times. The chain carries TRBV6-5 and TRBJ1-5; tentative D call: TRBD1 (5 bases). CDR1 and CDR2 from the germline V gene are MNHEY and SVGAGI. V shed 0 bases and J shed 0 bases, with 9 bases lying between them. The CDR3 is made up of 16 amino acids. CDR3 protein: CASSYSEGNSNQPQHF. The CDR3, as DNA: TGTGCCAGCAGTTACTCAGAGGGGAATAGCAATCAGCCCCAGCATTTT.

This clonotype turned up a few times. This chain connects TRBV12-3 or TRBV12-4 to TRBJ2-5; 7 bases align to TRBD2. The CDR3 spans 14 residues. J lost 1 base, V lost 3 bases, and 2 bases had no gene match. DNA of the CDR3: TGTGCCAGCAGTTTGGCGGGAGCCCAAGAGACCCAGTACTTC. Its protein product is CASSLAGAQETQYF.

This clonotype was seen at least ten times. The rearrangement uses TRBV28 and TRBJ2-5; 9 nucleotides align to TRBD1. Germline V gene sequence: CDR1 MDHEN, CDR2 SYDVKM. CDR3 length: 15 residues. With 4 bases clipped from V and 4 bases from J, the junction kept 7 bases outside the gene matches. CDR3: CASSSVTGGLETQYF. For the CDR3, the DNA is TGTGCCAGCAGTTCTGTGACAGGGGGTTTAGAGACCCAGTACTTC.

This clonotype occurred many times. V is TRBV4-1 and J is TRBJ1-1; unclear D gene. Deletions cut 2 bases from V and 0 bases from J, with 19 bases between. The CDR3 spans 18 residues. Germline lookup yields CDR1 MGHRA and CDR2 YSYEKL. In DNA form, the CDR3 reads TGCGCCAGCAGCCAAAGTGGATCCGCCTTAGGCGTGAACACTGAAGCTTTCTTT. It yields the protein CASSQSGSALGVNTEAFF.

There are many counts of this clonotype. The chain has TRBV7-6 and TRBJ2-3, with D tentatively TRBD1 or TRBD2 (5 bases each). The CDR3 contains 15 residues. The V gene's germline CDR1 is SGHVS and CDR2 FNYEAQ. Trimming cost V 4 bases and J 5 bases, with 16 bases left between them. The CDR3 here is CASSSLVRGQDTQYF. Here the CDR3 DNA reads TGTGCCAGCAGCTCCCTGGTCCGGGGCCAAGATACGCAGTATTTT.

The table lists this clonotype with many counts. The rearrangement joins TRBV12-3 or TRBV12-4 to TRBJ2-6; D uncertain. Trimming left V 8 bases short and J 4 bases short, with 6 bases between. The CDR3 extends over 12 amino acids. The CDR3 nucleotides are TGTGCCAGCCCCTCGGGGGCCAACGTCCTGACTTTC. It yields the protein CASPSGANVLTF.

This clonotype was seen more than once but under ten times. CDR3 nucleotides: TGTGCCAGCAGCCAAGCCGACGGGTTCACTGAAGCTTTCTTT. Translated, it gives CASSQADGFTEAFF. This sequence joins TRBV14 and TRBJ1-1; D call uncertain. Trimming stripped 1 base from V and 4 bases from J, with 10 bases between. The CDR3 runs 14 residues. Germline lookup yields CDR1 SGHDN and CDR2 FVKESK.

This clonotype was counted at least ten times. The chain combines TRBV2 with TRBJ2-7, with TRBD2 matching 7 bases. The CDR3 runs to 15 residues. J gave up 2 bases and V 6 bases, and 10 bases lay outside the gene matches. Germline V lookup: CDR1 SNHLY, CDR2 FYNNEI. The DNA for the CDR3 is TGTGCCAGCAGGAGAGGAGCGGGGTTCCCCTACGAGCAGTACTTC. Translated: CASRRGAGFPYEQYF.

Many counts were recorded for this clonotype. V is TRBV29-1 and J is TRBJ1-3; a possible D gene is TRBD1 (5 bases). The V gene lost 5 bases and the J gene lost 4 bases, with 6 bases spanning the gap. CDR1 SQVTM and CDR2 ANQGSEA come from the germline V gene. The CDR3 has 11 amino acids. The CDR3 nucleotides are TGCAGCGTTCGACAGGGAAACACCATATATTTT. It translates to CSVRQGNTIYF.

The chain is built from TRBV19 and TRBJ1-6; 11 bases match TRBD1. The CDR3 has 15 amino acids. The germline V gene encodes CDR1 LNHDA and CDR2 SQIVND (reference sequence). V lost 4 bases and J lost 9; bases outside the gene matches: 5. CDR3 sequence (DNA): TGTGCCAGTAGTAACCCCGGGACAGGGGGTTCACCCCTCCACTTT. It is translated as CASSNPGTGGSPLHF.

Ten or more counts support this clonotype. The chain recombines TRBV12-3 or TRBV12-4 with TRBJ2-1; 10 nucleotides match TRBD2. J was trimmed by 0 bases and V by 6 bases; bases with no gene match: 14. The CDR3 contains 19 residues. In nucleotides, the CDR3 is TGTGCCAGCAGCCAACCCGGACTAGCGGAGACGAGCTCCTACAATGAGCAGTTCTTC. This gives the protein CASSQPGLAETSSYNEQFF.

This clonotype showed up many times. This rearrangement joins TRBV4-3 to TRBJ1-3, with 8 bases aligning to TRBD1. The germline CDR1 and CDR2 sequences are LGHNA and YSLEER. V gave up 0 bases and J gave up 2 bases; unmatched junction bases: 3. The CDR3 has 16 residues. DNA for the CDR3: TGCGCCAGCAGCCAAGATTCGACAGGGGCTGGAAACACCATATATTTT. It codes for CASSQDSTGAGNTIYF.

As concerns this clonotype: A clone one base away is much larger, so this may be a read error. V and J are TRBV3-1 and TRBJ1-4; D remains ambiguous. Germline V gene lookup returns CDR1 LGHDT and CDR2 YNNKEL (reference sequence). This CDR3 is built from 14 residues. The CDR3 nucleotides read TGTGCCAGCAGCCCAACAGAAGTTAATGAAAAACTGGTTTTT. It codes for CASSPTEVNEKLVF.